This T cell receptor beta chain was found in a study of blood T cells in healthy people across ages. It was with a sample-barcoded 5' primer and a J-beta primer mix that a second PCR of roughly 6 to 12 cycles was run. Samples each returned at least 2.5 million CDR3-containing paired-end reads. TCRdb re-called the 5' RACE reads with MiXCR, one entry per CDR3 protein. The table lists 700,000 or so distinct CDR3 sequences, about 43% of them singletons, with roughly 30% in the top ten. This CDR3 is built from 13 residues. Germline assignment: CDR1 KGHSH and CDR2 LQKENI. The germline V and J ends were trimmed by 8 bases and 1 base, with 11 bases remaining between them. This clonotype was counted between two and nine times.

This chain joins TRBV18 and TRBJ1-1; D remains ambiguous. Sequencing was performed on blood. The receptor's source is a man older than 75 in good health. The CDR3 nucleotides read TGTGCCAGCCAGCCTAACGGGAACACTGAAGCTTTCTTT. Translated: CASQPNGNTEAFF.